This is a list of T cell receptor beta chains from one sample in a study of identical twins. TCRdb independently ran MiXCR on the 5' RACE reads; one entry per CDR3 protein. The sample shows about 250,000 distinct CDR3 sequences, 7.5% of them seen only once. Separately, the same data were catalogued under a study of yellow fever vaccine responses in identical twins.

The source material was CD8+ T cells sorted from blood. The receptors here all came from a woman between 18 and 30 years old in good health. Both conserved end residues are part of each CDR3. The D gene is left open where the match is weak. The size field is filled for only some rows; it gives once, few, many or a size class.

D gene	clone size	J gene	V gene	CDR3 protein	CDR3 DNA
.	many	TRBJ2-3	TRBV10-2	CASSPLGRAQYF	TGCGCCAGCAGTCCGCTTGGCCGTGCGCAGTATTTT
.	many	TRBJ2-3	TRBV29-1	CSVVTDTQYF	TGCAGCGTTGTTACAGATACGCAGTATTTT
.	many	TRBJ2-4	TRBV5-1	CASSFSRDSKNIQYF	TGCGCCAGCAGCTTCTCGCGGGACTCCAAAAACATTCAGTACTTC
.	.	TRBJ2-1	TRBV7-9	CASTEDGYNEQFF	TGTGCCAGCACCGAGGACGGATACAATGAGCAGTTCTTC
TRBD1	few	TRBJ1-1	TRBV4-2	CASSRLWTGGSEAFF	TGTGCCAGCAGCCGGCTTTGGACAGGGGGCTCTGAAGCTTTCTTT
TRBD2	.	TRBJ2-3	TRBV12-3/TRBV12-4	CASRRVTSSGEITDTQYF	TGTGCCAGCAGGAGGGTGACTTCTAGCGGGGAAATCACAGATACGCAGTATTTT
.	many	TRBJ1-3	TRBV9	CASSDPGTSGNTIYF	TGTGCCAGCAGCGACCCGGGTACATCGGGAAACACCATATATTTT
.	many	TRBJ2-3	TRBV5-6	CASSLAPVSLTDTQYF	TGTGCCAGCAGCTTGGCCCCGGTATCTCTGACAGATACGCAGTATTTT
TRBD1	many	TRBJ1-5	TRBV20-1	CSARDSGQENQPQHF	TGCAGTGCTAGAGATAGTGGACAGGAGAATCAGCCCCAGCATTTT
.	once	TRBJ2-7	TRBV13	CASSFTGIGEQYF	TGTGCCAGCAGCTTTACAGGGATAGGGGAGCAGTACTTC
.	many	TRBJ2-2	TRBV28	CASSFWSNTGELFF	TGTGCCAGCAGTTTTTGGTCCAACACCGGGGAGCTGTTTTTT
TRBD2	.	TRBJ2-7	TRBV12-3/TRBV12-4	CASSAGTSAYEQYF	TGTGCCAGCAGTGCCGGGACTAGCGCGTACGAGCAGTACTTC
TRBD2	.	TRBJ2-7	TRBV11-2	CASSSGLAKSLFIHEQYF	TGTGCCAGCAGCTCCGGACTAGCCAAATCCCTGTTCATCCACGAGCAGTACTTC
TRBD2	.	TRBJ2-2	TRBV3-1	CASSQEFATSDIGELFF	TGTGCCAGCAGCCAAGAGTTCGCGACTAGCGATATCGGGGAGCTGTTTTTT
.	few	TRBJ1-3	TRBV16	CASSRTGNTIYF	TGTGCCAGCAGCCGGACGGGAAACACCATATATTTT
.	.	TRBJ2-7	TRBV2	CASTPNTGPDRYEQYF	TGTGCCAGCACCCCTAACACAGGGCCCGACAGGTACGAGCAGTACTTC
TRBD2	.	TRBJ2-1	TRBV7-8	CASSFGLAGGPNNEQFF	TGTGCCAGCAGCTTCGGACTAGCGGGAGGCCCCAACAATGAGCAGTTCTTC
.	many	TRBJ2-1	TRBV5-1	CASSQSLYDEQFF	TGCGCCAGCAGCCAATCACTATACGATGAGCAGTTCTTC
TRBD1	.	TRBJ1-2	TRBV29-1	CSVGRQGGYTF	TGCAGCGTTGGGAGACAGGGCGGCTACACCTTC
TRBD1	few	TRBJ1-5	TRBV5-1	CASSLGDRGGNQPQHF	TGCGCCAGCAGCTTGGGGGACAGGGGCGGCAATCAGCCCCAGCATTTT
.	few	TRBJ2-1	TRBV7-7	CASSLAPRADYIHEQFF	TGTGCCAGCAGCTTAGCACCAAGGGCCGATTACATTCATGAGCAGTTCTTC
.	.	TRBJ1-3	TRBV12-3/TRBV12-4	CASSSNPTHGNTIYF	TGTGCCAGCAGCTCGAACCCAACTCATGGAAACACCATATATTTT
.	few	TRBJ1-1	TRBV7-3	CASSLSGTKGPNTEAFF	TGTGCCAGCAGCTTAAGTGGGACCAAGGGGCCAAACACTGAAGCTTTCTTT
TRBD1	few	TRBJ2-1	TRBV28	CASSGRGPPYNEQFF	TGTGCCAGCAGTGGCAGGGGGCCCCCTTACAATGAGCAGTTCTTC